The rows below give T cell receptor beta chains drawn from one sample of a study of T-cell memory formation after mild COVID-19. One entry per CDR3 protein results from TCRdb running MiXCR on the 5' RACE reads. Of around 310,000 distinct CDR3 sequences listed, less than 25% are singletons. Sequenced input: PBMCs or a T cell subset sorted from them (not recorded which). Receptors originate from a man aged 18 to 29 who had mild COVID-19 (a few samples of this study predate the infection). Cell type and time point are not known. CDR3s include the opening cysteine and the closing phenylalanine or tryptophan. A D gene is named only where the DNA matches it firmly. The size of a clone is reported for some rows only, either as once, few or many, or as a class for expanded clones.

.	TRBV5-1	TRBJ2-2	few	TGCGCCAGCAGCTTGGCCCCACAGATCACCGGGGAGCTGTTTTTT	CASSLAPQITGELFF
TRBD1	TRBV3-1	TRBJ1-1	.	TGTGCCAGCAGCCTAGGGGGCTCGACGGAGGACACTGAAGCTTTCTTT	CASSLGGSTEDTEAFF
TRBD2	TRBV30	TRBJ2-3	.	TGTGCCTGGGAGACTAGCGGGGGGGCCATAGATACGCAGTATTTT	CAWETSGGAIDTQYF
TRBD2	TRBV28	TRBJ2-5	many	TGTGCCAGCACCCCTAGCGGGGGTTTGCAAGAGACCCAGTACTTC	CASTPSGGLQETQYF
TRBD1	TRBV7-2	TRBJ1-3	.	TGTGCCAGCAGTTCAGGGGGCGGAAACACCATATATTTT	CASSSGGGNTIYF
.	TRBV20-1	TRBJ1-6	few	TGCAGTGCGGGGGACTATAATTCACCCCTCCACTTT	CSAGDYNSPLHF
.	TRBV6-2/TRBV6-3	TRBJ2-5	few	TGTGCCAGCAGTTACCTCATTGGCACGGGGACCCAGTACTTC	CASSYLIGTGTQYF
.	TRBV29-1	TRBJ2-3	few	TGCAGCGTTGCAGAGGGGACAGATACGCAGTATTTT	CSVAEGTDTQYF
TRBD2	TRBV5-8	TRBJ2-3	.	TGTGCCAGCAGCTTTAGCGGGTGGGCCGATACGCAGTATTTT	CASSFSGWADTQYF
.	TRBV5-4	TRBJ2-5	.	TGTGCCAGCAGCTTGTTATCGAGGTCGTACCAAGAGACCCAGTACTTC	CASSLLSRSYQETQYF
.	TRBV7-9	TRBJ1-1	.	TGTGCCAGCAGCTCCACGTACCAGGGCATGAACACTGAAGCTTTCTTT	CASSSTYQGMNTEAFF
.	TRBV11-2	TRBJ2-5	.	TGTGCCAGCAGCCGGGTCGCGGGGGCCAGAGAGACCCAGTACTTC	CASSRVAGARETQYF
TRBD1	TRBV7-2	TRBJ2-2	few	TGTGCCAGCAGCCGACAGGGTATCAGCACCGGGGAGCTGTTTTTT	CASSRQGISTGELFF
.	TRBV23-1	TRBJ2-4	many	TGCGCCAGCAGTCAATCCGGGGGTGGTTACATTCAGTACTTC	CASSQSGGGYIQYF
.	TRBV7-9	TRBJ1-1	.	TGTGCCGGAAGGACTGAGATGAACACTGAAGCTTTCTTT	CAGRTEMNTEAFF
.	TRBV6-5	TRBJ2-5	few	TGTGCCAGCAGTCGAACAGGGTACCAAGAGACCCAGTACTTC	CASSRTGYQETQYF
TRBD1	TRBV5-1	TRBJ1-1	.	TGCGCCAGCAGCACCCCAGGGGGCGGAACGAACACTGAAGCTTTCTTT	CASSTPGGGTNTEAFF
.	TRBV6-1	TRBJ2-7	.	TGTGCCAGCAGTCAGGAGGCCGGCAGCCCCTACGAGCAGTACTTC	CASSQEAGSPYEQYF
.	TRBV7-2	TRBJ1-2	few	TGTGCCAGCAGCTTAGGTTTACAGACTAACTATGGCTACACCTTC	CASSLGLQTNYGYTF
.	TRBV20-1	TRBJ2-3	few	TGCAGTGCTAGAAAGGGGGGCGGCACAGATACGCAGTATTTT	CSARKGGGTDTQYF
TRBD1	TRBV15	TRBJ1-4	few	TGTGCCACCAGCAGTGGTGCCCGGACAGGGGGAGAAAAACTGTTTTTT	CATSSGARTGGEKLFF
.	TRBV20-1	TRBJ1-1	few	TGCAGTGCTTGCCCAAACCTAAACACTGAAGCTTTCTTT	CSACPNLNTEAFF
TRBD1	TRBV5-1	TRBJ2-5	many	TGCGCCAGCAACCGGGACAGGTTGGAGACCCAGTACTTC	CASNRDRLETQYF
.	TRBV20-1	TRBJ1-3	.	TGCAGTGCTAGAGATCTAAAGTCAGTCGGAAACACCATATATTTT	CSARDLKSVGNTIYF
.	TRBV4-3	TRBJ2-5	few	TGCGCCAGCAGCCCGGGCCAGGGCAGGGGGACCCAGTACTTC	CASSPGQGRGTQYF
.	TRBV6-5	TRBJ2-3	.	TGTGCCAGCAGCTTCGACTATTACACAGATACGCAGTATTTT	CASSFDYYTDTQYF
.	TRBV5-1	TRBJ2-5	.	TGCGCCAGCAGCCCCCTAGGGACCAGGGGAGAGACCCAGTACTTC	CASSPLGTRGETQYF
.	TRBV5-1	TRBJ2-1	.	TGCGCCAGCAGCTTGGTGGGGGGCGCTTTAAATGAGCAGTTCTTC	CASSLVGGALNEQFF
TRBD2	TRBV5-6	TRBJ2-1	.	TGTGCCTCAAGGACTAGCGGATCCAATGAGCAGTTCTTC	CASRTSGSNEQFF
.	TRBV14	TRBJ1-1	few	TGTGCCAGCAGCCCCCGGGTACGGAACACTGAAGCTTTCTTT	CASSPRVRNTEAFF
.	TRBV18	TRBJ2-2	few	TGTGCCAGCTCACTCACTAGGACTACCGCGAACACCGGGGAGCTGTTTTTT	CASSLTRTTANTGELFF
TRBD2	TRBV29-1	TRBJ2-5	once	TGCAGCGTTCCGACTAGCGGGGGTGAGACCCAGTACTTC	CSVPTSGGETQYF
.	TRBV5-1	TRBJ1-2	many	TGCGCCAGCAGCTTGGGCAGCCTACACACCTTC	CASSLGSLHTF
.	TRBV19	TRBJ1-1	.	TGTGCCAGTAGTCTCAGGGGAACGAACACTGAAGCTTTCTTT	CASSLRGTNTEAFF
.	TRBV6-5	TRBJ1-5	few	TGTGCCAGCAGTTACAGGGTTTCTCAGCCCCAGCATTTT	CASSYRVSQPQHF
TRBD1	TRBV5-6	TRBJ1-1	.	TGTGCCAGCAGCTTGACAGGGGAAAGCACTGAAGCTTTCTTT	CASSLTGESTEAFF
TRBD1	TRBV25-1	TRBJ2-1	few	TGTGCCAGCAGTGAATATATTCGAGACAGGGGTCGGGATGAGCAGTTCTTC	CASSEYIRDRGRDEQFF
.	TRBV9	TRBJ1-1	few	TGTGCCAGCAGCGTACTCGGGAACACTGAAGCTTTCTTT	CASSVLGNTEAFF
.	TRBV4-3	TRBJ1-2	.	TGCGCCAGCAGATCACAGCATGCTAACTATGGCTACACCTTC	CASRSQHANYGYTF
TRBD1	TRBV29-1	TRBJ2-5	.	TGCAGCGGTTTAGCCCCGAGACAGGGTGTTTCGGAGACCCAGTACTTC	CSGLAPRQGVSETQYF
.	TRBV12-3/TRBV12-4	TRBJ1-4	few	TGTGCCAGCAGTTTAATTGAGGGCACAGGGTTGAATGAAAAACTGTTTTTT	CASSLIEGTGLNEKLFF
TRBD1	TRBV6-5	TRBJ2-7	.	TGTGCCAGCAGTTCTCCCCCGACAGGGAACTACGAGCAGTACTTC	CASSSPPTGNYEQYF
.	TRBV7-2	TRBJ1-5	many	TGTGCCAGCAGTCCGGAGGGCAGGCCAAGGCAGCCCCAGCATTTT	CASSPEGRPRQPQHF